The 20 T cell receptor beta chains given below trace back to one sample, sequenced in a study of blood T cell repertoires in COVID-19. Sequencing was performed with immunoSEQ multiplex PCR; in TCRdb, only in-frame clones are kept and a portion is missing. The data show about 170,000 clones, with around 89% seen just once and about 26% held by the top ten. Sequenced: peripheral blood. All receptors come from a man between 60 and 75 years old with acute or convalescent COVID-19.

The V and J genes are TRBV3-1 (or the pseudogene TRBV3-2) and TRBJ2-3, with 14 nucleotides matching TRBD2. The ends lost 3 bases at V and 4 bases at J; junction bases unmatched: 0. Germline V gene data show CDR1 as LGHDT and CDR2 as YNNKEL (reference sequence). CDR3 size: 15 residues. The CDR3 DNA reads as TGTGCCAGCAGCCAGGGACTAGCGGGAGCAGATACGCAGTATTTT. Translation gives CASSQGLAGADTQYF.

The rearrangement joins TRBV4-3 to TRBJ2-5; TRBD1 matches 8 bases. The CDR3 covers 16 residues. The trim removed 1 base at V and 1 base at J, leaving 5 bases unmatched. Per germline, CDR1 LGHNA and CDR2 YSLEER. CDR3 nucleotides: TGCGCCAGCAGCCAAGGCTTCACAGGGGGCCAAGAGACCCAGTACTTC. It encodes CASSQGFTGGQETQYF.

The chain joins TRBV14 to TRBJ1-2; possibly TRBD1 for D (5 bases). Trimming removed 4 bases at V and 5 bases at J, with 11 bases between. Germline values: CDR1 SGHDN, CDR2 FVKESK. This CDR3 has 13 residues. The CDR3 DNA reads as TGTGCCAGCAGCCCCACAGGAAGTTATGGCTACACCTTC. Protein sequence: CASSPTGSYGYTF.

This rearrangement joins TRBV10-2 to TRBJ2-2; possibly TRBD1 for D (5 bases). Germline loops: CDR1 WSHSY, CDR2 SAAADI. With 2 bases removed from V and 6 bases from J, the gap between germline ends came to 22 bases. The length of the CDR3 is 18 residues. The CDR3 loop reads CASSEPQGARVWAGELFF. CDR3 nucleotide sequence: TGCGCCAGCAGTGAGCCCCAAGGGGCCAGGGTTTGGGCCGGGGAGCTGTTTTTT.

CDR3 loop: CASSEQGLNTEAFF. The CDR3 DNA reads as TGTGCCAGCAGTGAACAGGGACTGAACACTGAAGCTTTCTTT. The gene calls are TRBV6-4 and TRBJ1-1, with D tentatively TRBD1 (6 bases). The germline CDR1 and CDR2 sequences are MRHNA and SNTAGT. Trimming took off 3 bases at V and 0 bases at J, with 8 bases between the two ends. This CDR3 spans 14 amino acids.

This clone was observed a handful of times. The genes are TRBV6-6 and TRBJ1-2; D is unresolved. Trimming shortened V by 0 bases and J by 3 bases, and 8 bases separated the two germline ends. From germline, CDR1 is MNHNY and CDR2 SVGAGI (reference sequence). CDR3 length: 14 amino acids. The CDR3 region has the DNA TGTGCCAGCAGTTACTCTCCGGGTTACTATGGCTACACCTTC. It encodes CASSYSPGYYGYTF.

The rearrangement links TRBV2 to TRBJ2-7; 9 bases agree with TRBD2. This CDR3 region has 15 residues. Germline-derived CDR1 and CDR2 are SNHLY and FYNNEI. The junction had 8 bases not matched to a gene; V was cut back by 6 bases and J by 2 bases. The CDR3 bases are TGTGCCAGCAGGCAAGGGCGGGAGGGTGCCTACGAGCAGTACTTC. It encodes CASRQGREGAYEQYF.

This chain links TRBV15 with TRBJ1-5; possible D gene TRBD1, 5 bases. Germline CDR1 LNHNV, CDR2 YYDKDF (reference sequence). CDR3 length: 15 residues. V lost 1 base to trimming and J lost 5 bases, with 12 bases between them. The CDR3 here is CATSRVRQGDQPQHF. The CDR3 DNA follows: TGTGCCACCAGCAGAGTTCGCCAGGGCGATCAGCCCCAGCATTTT.

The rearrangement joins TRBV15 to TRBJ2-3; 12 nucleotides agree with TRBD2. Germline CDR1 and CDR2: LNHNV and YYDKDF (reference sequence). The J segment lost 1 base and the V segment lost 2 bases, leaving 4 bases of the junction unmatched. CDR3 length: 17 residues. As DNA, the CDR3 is TGTGCCACCAGCAGACCACGACTAGCGGGGGGCACAGATACGCAGTATTTT. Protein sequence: CATSRPRLAGGTDTQYF.

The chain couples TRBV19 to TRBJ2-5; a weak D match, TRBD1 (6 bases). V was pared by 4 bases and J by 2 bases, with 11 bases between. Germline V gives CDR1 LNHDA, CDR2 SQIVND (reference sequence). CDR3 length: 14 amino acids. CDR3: CASSNPGHQETQYF. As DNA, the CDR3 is TGTGCCAGTAGTAATCCGGGACATCAAGAGACCCAGTACTTC.

The CDR3 sequence: CATSRDGRDRRAEAFF. CDR3 DNA: TGTGCCACCAGCAGAGATGGTCGGGACAGGAGGGCTGAAGCTTTCTTT. The gene calls are TRBV15 and TRBJ1-1; 8 nucleotides agree with TRBD1. This CDR3 spans 16 amino acids. CDR1 LNHNV and CDR2 YYDKDF come from the germline V gene (reference sequence). J was trimmed by 6 bases and V by 0 bases; bases with no gene match: 9.

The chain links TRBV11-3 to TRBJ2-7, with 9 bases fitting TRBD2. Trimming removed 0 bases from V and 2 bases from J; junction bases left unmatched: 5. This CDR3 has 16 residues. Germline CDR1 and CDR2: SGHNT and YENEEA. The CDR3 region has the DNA TGTGCCAGCAGCTTAGATGCGGGGGGGGTCCCCTACGAGCAGTACTTC. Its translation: CASSLDAGGVPYEQYF.

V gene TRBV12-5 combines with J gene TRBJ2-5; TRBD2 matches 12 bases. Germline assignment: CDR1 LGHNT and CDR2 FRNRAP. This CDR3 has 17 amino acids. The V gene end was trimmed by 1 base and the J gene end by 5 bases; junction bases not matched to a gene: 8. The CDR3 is CASGLAPGLAGWETQYF. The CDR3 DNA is TGTGCTAGTGGTTTGGCCCCAGGACTAGCGGGATGGGAGACCCAGTACTTC.

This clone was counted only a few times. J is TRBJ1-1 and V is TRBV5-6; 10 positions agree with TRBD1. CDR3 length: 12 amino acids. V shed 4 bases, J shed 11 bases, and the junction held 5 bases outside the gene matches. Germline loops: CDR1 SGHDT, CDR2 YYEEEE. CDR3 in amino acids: CASSGGQGDAFF. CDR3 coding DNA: TGTGCCAGCAGCGGCGGACAGGGGGACGCTTTCTTT.

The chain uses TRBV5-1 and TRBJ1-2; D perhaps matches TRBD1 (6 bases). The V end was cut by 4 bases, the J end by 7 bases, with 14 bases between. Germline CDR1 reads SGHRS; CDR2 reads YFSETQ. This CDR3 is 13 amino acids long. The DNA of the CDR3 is TGCGCCAGCAGCAGTCAGGGGCAGGGTGGCTACACCTTC. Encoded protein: CASSSQGQGGYTF.

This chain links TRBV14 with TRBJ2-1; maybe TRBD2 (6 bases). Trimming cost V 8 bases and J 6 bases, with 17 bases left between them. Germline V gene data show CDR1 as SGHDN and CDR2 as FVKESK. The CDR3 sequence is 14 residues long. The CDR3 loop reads CASQVLGGSNEQFF. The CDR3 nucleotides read TGTGCCAGCCAGGTGCTTGGAGGGAGCAATGAGCAGTTCTTC.

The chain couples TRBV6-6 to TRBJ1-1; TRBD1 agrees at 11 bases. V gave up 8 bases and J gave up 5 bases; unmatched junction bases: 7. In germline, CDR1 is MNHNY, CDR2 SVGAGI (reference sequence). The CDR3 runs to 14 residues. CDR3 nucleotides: TGTGCCAGCTGGAGAGGGACAGGGGGAACTGAAGCTTTCTTT. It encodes CASWRGTGGTEAFF.

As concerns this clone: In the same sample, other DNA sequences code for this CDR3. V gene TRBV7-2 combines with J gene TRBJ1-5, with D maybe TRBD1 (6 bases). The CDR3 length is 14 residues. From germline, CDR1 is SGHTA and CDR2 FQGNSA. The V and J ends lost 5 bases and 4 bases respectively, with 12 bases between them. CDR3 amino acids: CASSPDRSNQPQHF. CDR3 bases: TGTGCCAGCAGCCCAGACAGGTCTAATCAGCCCCAGCATTTT. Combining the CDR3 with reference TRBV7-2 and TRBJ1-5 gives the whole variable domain GAGVSQSPSNKVTEKGKDVELRCDPISGHTALYWYRQSLGQGLEFLIYFQGNSAPDKSGLPSDRFSAERTGGSVSTLTIQRTQQEDSAVYLCASSPDRSNQPQHFGDGTRLSIL.

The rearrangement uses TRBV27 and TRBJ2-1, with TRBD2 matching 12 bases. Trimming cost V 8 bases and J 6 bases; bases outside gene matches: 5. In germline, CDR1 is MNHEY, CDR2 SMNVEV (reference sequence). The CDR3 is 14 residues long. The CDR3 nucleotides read TGTGCCAGCGCTAGCGGGGGGGCCATCAATGAGCAGTTCTTC. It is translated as CASASGGAINEQFF.

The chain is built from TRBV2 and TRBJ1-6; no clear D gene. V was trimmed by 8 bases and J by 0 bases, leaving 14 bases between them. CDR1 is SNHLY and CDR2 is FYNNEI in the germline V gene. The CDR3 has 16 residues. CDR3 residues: CASQDSVSSYNSPLHF. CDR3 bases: TGTGCCAGCCAGGACTCGGTGAGCTCCTATAATTCACCCCTCCACTTT.